This TCR beta chain was captured by sequencing in a study of blood T cell repertoires in COVID-19. Only in-frame clones appear in the TCRdb table, and some are missing; sequencing was by immunoSEQ multiplex PCR. The data contain 200,000 to 250,000 clones, around 90% of them seen just once; the ten biggest clones take up about a tenth. Germline V lookup: CDR1 SGHNT, CDR2 YYREEE (reference sequence). Trimming cost V 0 bases and J 4 bases, with 12 bases left between them. The CDR3 totals 15 residues. Source material: PBMCs or T cells enriched from blood (not recorded which). The chain uses TRBV5-4 and TRBJ2-3, with a tentative D call TRBD1 (5 bases). The TCR sequence derives from a man aged 25-40 years who had recovered from COVID-19. CDR3 protein: CASSLVGERADTQYF. CDR3 in DNA: TGTGCCAGCAGCTTGGTAGGGGAACGGGCAGATACGCAGTATTTT.